Included here is one T cell receptor (beta chain) sequence, with context. Trimming took 6 bases from V and 2 from J, leaving 11 bases between them. The CDR3 is made up of 14 amino acids. The germline gives CDR1 LNHDA, CDR2 SQIVND (reference sequence). The data were obtained in a study of T cell clones after liver transplantation. This table comes from immunoSEQ multiplex PCR, and its TCRdb copy is limited to in-frame clones, with some not included. Among under 150,000 clones, 90% were seen once, and the ten largest hold around 0.8%. The chain couples TRBV19 to TRBJ1-5; D ambiguous. The TCR was taken from a human patient who received a liver transplant. The T cells may partly be graft donor cells. The sample consisted of CD4+ T cells from blood, taken 12 months after liver transplant. The CDR3 region has the DNA TGTGCCAGTAGCCCTCAGAGGGGCAATCAGCCCCAGCATTTT. Translating gives CASSPQRGNQPQHF.